This T cell receptor (beta chain) was sequenced during a study of shared clonotypes between healthy human individuals. Method: immunoSEQ multiplex PCR; TCRdb's copy keeps in-frame clones and lacks some. The sample lists 2.3 million or so clones, about 92% occurring once. Deletions cut 0 bases from V and 4 bases from J, with 15 bases between. This CDR3 is built from 15 residues. Per germline, CDR1 GTSNPN and CDR2 SVGIG (reference sequence). CD45RA+ naive and CD45RA-negative memory subsets were separated from CD4+ cells. V usage is TRBV30 and J usage is TRBJ1-2; perhaps TRBD1 as D (5 bases). The sequence derives from a man between 18 and 35 years old in good health. Some clones in this sample may be carry-over from other donors' samples. The specimen sequenced was naive CD4+ T cells from PBMCs. Noted subset: CD45RA+ positively selected. CDR3 DNA: TGTGCCTGGAGTGTACGGCAGGGACCTTCCTATGGCTACACCTTC. Its translation: CAWSVRQGPSYGYTF.